Below are 19 T cell receptor beta chains sequenced from a single sample in a study of CD8 T cells in Susac syndrome (dated by TCRdb to the late 2010s). Library prep was done by the immunoSEQ multiplex PCR assay. RNA was extracted with the RNeasy kit and roughly 0.45 to 1 ug was reverse transcribed using random hexamers. TCRdb reanalyzed the raw reads on its own, using fastp at Q25 for trimming and MiXCR for clone calling, and kept in-frame beta chains. Each CDR3 protein appears once, grouped with its most common genes and DNA. This sample comprises around 200,000 distinct CDR3 sequences, approximately 95% of them detected only once. Of the sample, around 0.08% falls within the top ten clones. The sequenced material came from CD4+ T cells from PBMCs. These receptor sequences come from a human donor with multiple sclerosis.

The V gene is TRBV20-1, the J gene TRBJ2-7; possibly TRBD2 for D (5 bases). CDR1 and CDR2 from the germline V gene are DFQATT and SNEGSKA (reference sequence). Trimming removed 0 bases at V and 0 bases at J, with 15 bases between. The CDR3 contains 16 residues. CDR3 DNA: TGCAGTGCTAGAGATGGGAGACATTCGAGCTCCTACGAGCAGTACTTC. It specifies CSARDGRHSSSYEQYF.

The J gene is TRBJ2-3, the V gene TRBV20-1; D possibly corresponds to TRBD2 (5 bases). Between the trimmed V and J ends, which lost 0 bases and 1 base, there was a span of 8 bases. This CDR3 is built from 14 residues. CDR1 and CDR2 (germline): DFQATT, SNEGSKA (reference sequence). The CDR3 loop is CSARDGSGTDTQYF. The CDR3 DNA follows: TGCAGTGCTAGAGATGGTAGCGGCACAGATACGCAGTATTTT.

The rearrangement uses TRBV20-1 and TRBJ2-1, with 10 bases aligning to TRBD2. CDR1 is DFQATT, CDR2 SNEGSKA, per germline (reference sequence). V trimming: 4 bases; J trimming: 4 bases; junction bases outside the gene matches: 13. The CDR3 sequence is 17 residues long. The CDR3 sequence is CSATAPPLAGVYNEQFF. The DNA of the CDR3 is TGCAGTGCTACGGCCCCACCCCTAGCGGGGGTTTACAATGAGCAGTTCTTC.

The chain links TRBV30 to TRBJ2-4, with D perhaps matching TRBD1 (6 bases). Trimming shortened V by 2 bases and J by 9 bases, and 20 bases separated the two germline ends. Looked up from germline, CDR1 is GTSNPN and CDR2 is SVGIG (reference sequence). The CDR3 is 15 amino acids. The CDR3, as DNA: TGTGCCTGGAGTCCTACCGCCGGGACAAAGGGCATTCAGTACTTC. Protein product: CAWSPTAGTKGIQYF.

The rearrangement links TRBV4-1 to TRBJ2-7; D call uncertain. CDR1 is MGHRA and CDR2 is YSYEKL in the germline V gene. The CDR3 totals 15 residues. V was clipped by 0 bases and J by 1 base, with 10 bases between them. CDR3 region: CASSQDLVTSYEQYF. As DNA, the CDR3 is TGCGCCAGCAGCCAAGATCTGGTCACATCCTACGAGCAGTACTTC.

The rearrangement links TRBV20-1 to TRBJ1-1, with a possible D match to TRBD1 (6 bases). CDR3 size: 15 residues. Trimming took 5 bases from V and 2 from J, leaving 18 bases between them. CDR1 is DFQATT, CDR2 SNEGSKA, per germline (reference sequence). The CDR3 protein is CSAPPPRTANTEAFF. DNA for the CDR3: TGCAGTGCTCCCCCCCCTCGGACAGCTAACACTGAAGCTTTCTTT.

This sequence joins TRBV20-1 and TRBJ2-7, with 7 positions matching TRBD1. In germline, CDR1 is DFQATT, CDR2 SNEGSKA (reference sequence). This CDR3 has 13 residues. The junction had 6 bases not matched to a gene; V was cut back by 5 bases and J by 2 bases. CDR3 sequence: CSAWDRTPYEQYF. CDR3 sequence (DNA): TGCAGTGCTTGGGACAGAACACCCTACGAGCAGTACTTC.

This chain connects TRBV7-9 to TRBJ2-3; no definite D call. The CDR3 contains 14 residues. CDR1 SEHNR and CDR2 FQNEAQ come from the germline V gene (reference sequence). V shed 0 bases and J shed 6 bases, with 10 bases lying between them. The CDR3 reads CASSLARLVDTQYF. In nucleotides, the CDR3 is TGTGCCAGCAGCTTAGCGCGCCTGGTCGATACGCAGTATTTT.

This chain links TRBV6-2 or TRBV6-3 with TRBJ2-1, with 13 bases fitting TRBD2. The V segment lost 3 bases and the J segment 4 bases; nucleotides outside the gene matches: 18. Germline V gene data show CDR1 as MNHEY and CDR2 as SVGEGT. The CDR3 has 21 residues. Here the CDR3 DNA reads TGTGCCAGCAGTTATTTATATGAAGCCTGGACTAGCGGGGGAGGGTACAATGAGCAGTTCTTC. Protein sequence: CASSYLYEAWTSGGGYNEQFF.

This clonotype appeared once. The J gene is TRBJ2-7, the V gene TRBV7-2; 7 bases are shared with TRBD1. The CDR3 extends over 15 amino acids. V lost 1 base to trimming and J lost 6 bases; unmatched junction nucleotides: 9. The germline V gene has CDR1 SGHTA and CDR2 FQGNSA. CDR3 DNA: TGTGCCAGCAGCTTAGATGGCAGGGGGTTGAGCGAGCAGTACTTC. This encodes CASSLDGRGLSEQYF.

The genes are TRBV11-2 and TRBJ2-3, with 7 nucleotides matching TRBD2. J was trimmed by 2 bases and V by 5 bases; bases with no gene match: 13. Germline assignment: CDR1 SGHAT and CDR2 FQNNGV. CDR3 length equals 17 residues. CDR3 region: CASSPRRGAGNTDTQYF. CDR3 DNA sequence: TGTGCCAGCAGCCCTAGACGAGGAGCGGGGAACACAGATACGCAGTATTTT.

This chain links TRBV3-1 with TRBJ1-4; the D gene is possibly TRBD1 (6 bases). In germline, CDR1 is LGHDT, CDR2 YNNKEL (reference sequence). The ends were cut back, 4 bases at V and 8 bases at J, with 20 bases in the middle. The length of the CDR3 is 16 residues. The CDR3 sequence is CASSPYSAGDREKLFF. Here the CDR3 DNA reads TGTGCCAGCAGCCCATACAGCGCAGGGGATCGGGAAAAACTGTTTTTT.

CDR3: CASSSEYTDTQYF. The CDR3 DNA follows: TGCGCCAGCAGCTCAGAATACACAGATACGCAGTATTTT. The chain combines TRBV5-1 with TRBJ2-3, with no clear D. Per germline, CDR1 SGHRS and CDR2 YFSETQ. The V gene lost 3 bases and the J gene lost 2 bases, with 7 bases spanning the gap. The CDR3 has 13 amino acids.

The rearrangement joins TRBV29-1 to TRBJ2-3; D remains ambiguous. The germline CDR1 and CDR2 sequences are SQVTM and ANQGSEA. The germline V and J ends were trimmed by 3 bases and 2 bases, with 6 bases remaining between them. The CDR3 contains 12 residues. This CDR3 is CSVERTTDTQYF. In DNA, the CDR3 is TGCAGCGTTGAGAGGACCACAGATACGCAGTATTTT.

The rearrangement joins TRBV30 to TRBJ1-1; no firm D call. From germline, CDR1 is GTSNPN and CDR2 SVGIG (reference sequence). Between the trimmed V and J ends, which lost 2 bases and 11 bases, there was a span of 18 bases. This CDR3 region has 13 residues. The CDR3 is CAWSRRVMEMAFF. CDR3 nucleotides: TGTGCCTGGAGTCGGAGGGTGATGGAGATGGCTTTCTTT. Filled out from reference TRBV30 and TRBJ1-1, the complete variable domain reads SQTIHQWPATLVQPVGSPLSLECTVEGTSNPNLYWYRQAAGRGLQLLFYSVGIGQISSEVPQNLSASRPQDRQFILSSKKLLLSDSGFYLCAWSRRVMEMAFFGQGTRLTVV.

The chain recombines TRBV20-1 with TRBJ2-3; either TRBD1 or TRBD2 may fit D (5 bases each). Germline values: CDR1 DFQATT, CDR2 SNEGSKA (reference sequence). The CDR3 totals 15 residues. V shed 1 base and J shed 7 bases, with 18 bases lying between them. As DNA, the CDR3 is TGCAGTGCTAGAGGGACGGGGCTATGGGTGAATACGCAGTATTTT. It yields the protein CSARGTGLWVNTQYF.

J is TRBJ2-3 and V is TRBV20-1; 7 nucleotides agree with TRBD2. The CDR3 is 16 amino acids. Trimming removed 0 bases from V and 2 bases from J; junction bases left unmatched: 8. CDR1 and CDR2 (germline): DFQATT, SNEGSKA (reference sequence). The CDR3 nucleotides read TGCAGTGCTAGAGATCTTCCCCGGGGGGACACAGATACGCAGTATTTT. Translating it yields CSARDLPRGDTDTQYF.

The chain employs TRBV30 and TRBJ1-6; no clear D. CDR3 length: 14 residues. V was clipped by 0 bases and J by 4 bases, with 7 bases between them. CDR1 GTSNPN and CDR2 SVGIG come from the germline V gene (reference sequence). CDR3 region: CAWSVRKYNSPLHF. The CDR3 DNA is TGTGCCTGGAGTGTACGAAAATATAATTCACCCCTCCACTTT.

V gene TRBV5-6 combines with J gene TRBJ2-3; 8 bases are a match to TRBD1. This CDR3 spans 14 amino acids. The germline CDR1 and CDR2 sequences are SGHDT and YYEEEE. After removal of 7 bases from V and 0 bases from J, the junction contained 4 bases not matched to a gene. The CDR3 coding sequence is TGTGCCAGCGGAACAGGGGGTAGCACAGATACGCAGTATTTT. This sequence encodes CASGTGGSTDTQYF. The full variable domain, rest sourced from reference TRBV5-6 and TRBJ2-3, is DAGVTQSPTHLIKTRGQQVTLRCSPKSGHDTVSWYQQALGQGPQFIFQYYEEEERQRGNFPDRFSGHQFPNYSSELNVNALLLGDSALYLCASGTGGSTDTQYFGPGTRLTVL.